This T cell receptor (beta chain) emerged from a study of T cells after yellow fever vaccination. Overall study: Libraries from low-cell-number fractions were prepared with the SMART-Seq v4 Ultra Low Input RNA kit.

Germline loops: CDR1 SGHDT, CDR2 YYEEEE. The CDR3 runs 15 residues. Between the trimmed V and J ends, which lost 6 bases and 1 base, there was a span of 11 bases. TCRdb re-called the 5' RACE reads through MiXCR, storing one row per CDR3 protein. The repertoire holds around 320,000 distinct CDR3 sequences, with around 10% as singletons. The sample here was CD4+ T cells sorted from PBMCs, taken 5 days after the yellow fever booster vaccination. V and J are TRBV5-6 and TRBJ2-6; D not resolved. This clonotype originated in a man aged 18 to 30 who received the YFV17D yellow fever vaccine. The CDR3 spells CASTSLGSGANVLTF. Here the CDR3 DNA reads TGTGCCAGCACCTCGTTGGGGTCTGGGGCCAACGTCCTGACTTTC.